The 28 T cell receptor beta chains below come from one sample, sequenced in a study of graft-versus-host responses after intestinal transplantation. For these receptors, no antigen is known. The data were produced by immunoSEQ multiplex PCR, yet TCRdb's version contains in-frame clones alone and is incomplete. This sample has under 150,000 clones, with around 96% found just once. The sample was unstimulated CD8+ T cells sorted from spleen or lymph node cells, taken before intestinal transplant. The receptors stem from a human donor who received an intestinal transplant.

Only one count was recorded for this clone. This chain links TRBV29-1 with TRBJ2-1; 8 bases are a match to TRBD2. The CDR3 contains 14 residues. Germline V CDR1 and CDR2: SQVTM, ANQGSEA. The ends lost 5 bases at V and 2 bases at J; junction bases unmatched: 5. CDR3 protein: CSVPTSGTYNEQFF. DNA of the CDR3: TGCAGCGTTCCCACTAGCGGCACCTACAATGAGCAGTTCTTC.

V gene TRBV2 combines with J gene TRBJ2-3; the D is unclear. V lost 2 bases and J lost 6, with 12 bases in between. Germline CDR1 is SNHLY and CDR2 is FYNNEI. The length of the CDR3 is 14 residues. The CDR3, as DNA: TGTGCCAGCAGTGAATTCCTCCTTAGGGATACGCAGTATTTT. It encodes CASSEFLLRDTQYF.

The rearrangement joins TRBV9 to TRBJ1-4; 9 bases align to TRBD1. J gave up 5 bases and V 4 bases, and 6 bases lay outside the gene matches. The CDR3 consists of 15 residues. Germline V gene data show CDR1 as SGDLS and CDR2 as YYNGEE. CDR3 amino acids: CASSPTGTGNEKLFF. In nucleotides, the CDR3 is TGTGCCAGCAGCCCCACCGGGACAGGGAATGAAAAACTGTTTTTT.

V and J are TRBV30 and TRBJ2-1, with a possible D match to TRBD2 (6 bases). V lost 0 bases to trimming and J lost 10 bases, with 10 bases between them. The length of the CDR3 is 12 residues. Germline lookup yields CDR1 GTSNPN and CDR2 SVGIG (reference sequence). The DNA of the CDR3 is TGTGCCTGGAGTGTACGGGGGTTGGAGCAGTTCTTC. Its protein is CAWSVRGLEQFF.

V is TRBV7-6 and J is TRBJ2-1; 9 bases are a match to TRBD1. The V gene end was trimmed by 0 bases and the J gene end by 4 bases; junction bases not matched to a gene: 7. This CDR3 region has 17 residues. Germline lookup yields CDR1 SGHVS and CDR2 FNYEAQ. The CDR3 sequence: CASSLASRTGVYNEQFF. CDR3 bases: TGTGCCAGCAGCTTAGCCTCCCGGACAGGGGTTTACAATGAGCAGTTCTTC. The full variable domain, with the rest looked up from reference TRBV7-6 and TRBJ2-1, is GAGVSQSPRYKVTKRGQDVALRCDPISGHVSLYWYRQALGQGPEFLTYFNYEAQQDKSGLPNDRFSAERPEGSISTLTIQRTEQRDSAMYRCASSLASRTGVYNEQFFGPGTRLTVL.

The V gene is TRBV10-3, the J gene TRBJ2-7; 9 bases align to TRBD1. The V gene's germline CDR1 is ENHRY and CDR2 SYGVKD. This CDR3 has 15 amino acids. J gave up 3 bases and V 0 bases, and 3 bases lay outside the gene matches. The CDR3 DNA is TGTGCCATCAGTGAGTCCGGGACAGGGATCTACGAGCAGTACTTC. Amino acids: CAISESGTGIYEQYF.

The J gene is TRBJ1-2, the V gene TRBV5-6; D gene ambiguous. In germline, CDR1 is SGHDT, CDR2 YYEEEE. Trimming removed 4 bases at V and 4 bases at J, with 29 bases between. The CDR3 covers 19 residues. For the CDR3, the DNA is TGTGCCAGCAGCCCTCTACGACCCCTCCGGTCCGAAATACGCTATGGCTACACCTTC. This translates into CASSPLRPLRSEIRYGYTF.

This clone was seen just once. The chain carries TRBV27 and TRBJ1-2; D possibly corresponds to TRBD1 (6 bases). Germline CDR1 MNHEY, CDR2 SMNVEV (reference sequence). V gave up 7 bases and J gave up 0 bases, with 15 bases separating them. The CDR3 runs to 15 residues. The chain's CDR3 is CASTPMGGANYGYTF. CDR3 nucleotide sequence: TGTGCCAGCACCCCCATGGGGGGCGCTAACTATGGCTACACCTTC.

The J gene is TRBJ1-6, the V gene TRBV7-6; tentatively, D is TRBD1 (5 bases). There are 15 residues in the CDR3. Trimming took off 2 bases at V and 7 bases at J, with 12 bases between the two ends. Germline V gene sequence: CDR1 SGHVS, CDR2 FNYEAQ. The CDR3 bases are TGTGCCAGCAGCTTAACGGGACGGCTGAATTCACCCCTCCACTTT. Its translation is CASSLTGRLNSPLHF. The full variable domain, with the rest looked up from reference TRBV7-6 and TRBJ1-6, is GAGVSQSPRYKVTKRGQDVALRCDPISGHVSLYWYRQALGQGPEFLTYFNYEAQQDKSGLPNDRFSAERPEGSISTLTIQRTEQRDSAMYRCASSLTGRLNSPLHFGNGTRLTVT.

This chain uses TRBV5-4 with TRBJ1-1; D gene unclear. Between the trimmed V and J ends, which lost 0 bases and 1 base, there was a span of 7 bases. The CDR3 sequence is 14 residues long. CDR1 and CDR2 from the germline V gene are SGHNT and YYREEE (reference sequence). CDR3 in DNA: TGTGCCAGCAGCTTGGATCTCCAGAACACTGAAGCTTTCTTT. Translating it yields CASSLDLQNTEAFF.

The rearrangement uses TRBV6-5 and TRBJ2-7, with D uncertain. The CDR3 is made up of 14 amino acids. Looked up from germline, CDR1 is MNHEY and CDR2 is SVGAGI. V was pared by 5 bases and J by 0 bases, with 11 bases between. The DNA for the CDR3 is TGTGCCAGCAGTGAATCAACAGACTCCTACGAGCAGTACTTC. Protein product: CASSESTDSYEQYF.

The chain has TRBV7-6 and TRBJ1-2; D is unresolved. Germline lookup yields CDR1 SGHVS and CDR2 FNYEAQ. Trimming pared 3 bases from V and 8 bases from J, leaving 13 bases between. The CDR3 consists of 13 residues. As DNA, the CDR3 is TGTGCCAGCAGCTTGAGTCCCATGGGGGGCTACACCTTC. It specifies CASSLSPMGGYTF.

J is TRBJ2-1 and V is TRBV19; 12 bases match TRBD2. Germline CDR1 LNHDA, CDR2 SQIVND (reference sequence). The V and J ends lost 1 base and 8 bases, in that order; junction bases with no gene match: 3. The CDR3 spans 15 residues. CDR3: CASSIVLAGGDEQFF. The CDR3 DNA follows: TGTGCCAGTAGTATAGTACTAGCGGGAGGTGATGAGCAGTTCTTC.

V is TRBV2 and J is TRBJ2-5; possibly TRBD1 for D (6 bases). Trimming removed 6 bases from V and 5 bases from J, with 19 bases in between. Germline V gene sequence: CDR1 SNHLY, CDR2 FYNNEI. The CDR3 runs to 15 residues. Here the CDR3 reads CASSLPRPGEETQYF. The CDR3 nucleotides are TGTGCCAGCAGCCTCCCACGACCAGGGGAGGAGACCCAGTACTTC.

This clone has a single count. This chain links TRBV28 with TRBJ2-1; D may be TRBD1 (12 bases). The CDR3 is made up of 18 amino acids. Trimming took off 6 bases at V and 4 bases at J, with 25 bases between the two ends. The germline V gene has CDR1 MDHEN and CDR2 SYDVKM. This CDR3 is CASSWDRGLAGGYNEQFF. The CDR3 DNA is TGTGCCAGCAGCTGGGACAGGGGGCTAGCGGGGGGATACAATGAGCAGTTCTTC.

V and J are TRBV7-9 and TRBJ1-1; D is possibly TRBD1 (6 bases). CDR1 is SEHNR and CDR2 is FQNEAQ in the germline V gene (reference sequence). With 1 base removed from V and 1 base from J, the gap between germline ends came to 10 bases. The CDR3 sequence is 15 residues long. The CDR3 DNA reads TGTGCCAGCAGCTTAGAAGACAGGTGGAACACTGAAGCTTTCTTT. This codes for CASSLEDRWNTEAFF.

The chain uses TRBV28 and TRBJ1-5; D not resolved. Germline-derived CDR1 and CDR2 are MDHEN and SYDVKM. V was clipped by 6 bases and J by 6 bases, with 33 bases between them. CDR3 length: 20 residues. CDR3 in DNA: TGTGCCAGCAGCCAGAATGGGCCGTGGAGGCTAATAGGAAGAGGTCAGCCCCAGCATTTT. Residues: CASSQNGPWRLIGRGQPQHF.

The rearrangement joins TRBV11-1 to TRBJ2-7; D is unresolved. This CDR3 has 15 residues. The germline V and J ends were trimmed by 1 base and 3 bases, with 13 bases remaining between them. Germline V gene lookup returns CDR1 SGHAT and CDR2 FQDESV (reference sequence). CDR3 region: CASSLVDGFYYEQYF. The DNA of the CDR3 is TGTGCCAGCAGCTTAGTTGACGGATTCTACTACGAGCAGTACTTC.

V gene TRBV16 combines with J gene TRBJ2-7; 8 bases fit TRBD2. This CDR3 is built from 16 residues. Germline loops: CDR1 KGHSY, CDR2 FQNENV. After removal of 0 bases from V and 3 bases from J, the junction contained 7 bases not matched to a gene. The CDR3 region has the DNA TGTGCCAGCAGCCAATCGTCGACTAGCGAAAACTACGAGCAGTACTTC. It yields the protein CASSQSSTSENYEQYF.

V usage is TRBV9 and J usage is TRBJ2-2, with D possibly called TRBD1 or TRBD2 (5 bases each). Between the trimmed V and J ends, which lost 4 bases and 6 bases, there was a span of 16 bases. The CDR3 is made up of 15 amino acids. Per germline, CDR1 SGDLS and CDR2 YYNGEE. The CDR3: CASSHQTGTAGELFF. DNA of the CDR3: TGTGCCAGCAGCCATCAGACCGGGACGGCCGGGGAGCTGTTTTTT. Combining the CDR3 with reference TRBV9 and TRBJ2-2 gives the whole variable domain DSGVTQTPKHLITATGQRVTLRCSPRSGDLSVYWYQQSLDQGLQFLIQYYNGEERAKGNILERFSAQQFPDLHSELNLSSLELGDSALYFCASSHQTGTAGELFFGEGSRLTVL.

This chain links TRBV6-4 with TRBJ2-1, with D perhaps TRBD1 (6 bases). Germline loops: CDR1 MRHNA, CDR2 SNTAGT. V lost 0 bases to trimming and J lost 4 bases, with 13 bases between them. The CDR3 consists of 16 residues. CDR3 DNA: TGTGCCAGCAGTGACTCGAACAGGGCCAAATACAATGAGCAGTTCTTC. Its translation is CASSDSNRAKYNEQFF.

The chain is built from TRBV7-3 and TRBJ2-1, with TRBD2 matching 9 bases. This CDR3 is built from 16 residues. Germline trimming cut 4 bases from V and 5 bases from J; bases unmatched to any gene: 9. Germline V gives CDR1 SGHTA, CDR2 FQGTGA. In DNA, the CDR3 is TGTGCCAGCAGCTCCCTGGGGACTAGCTACAACAATGAGCAGTTCTTC. Translation gives CASSSLGTSYNNEQFF.

CDR3: CASSQTRWGIDTQYF. CDR3 DNA: TGTGCCAGCAGCCAAACCAGGTGGGGGATAGATACGCAGTATTTT. The chain links TRBV7-2 to TRBJ2-3; D is possibly TRBD1 or TRBD2 (5 bases each). The V end was cut by 5 bases, the J end by 5 bases, with 17 bases between. The CDR3 is made up of 15 amino acids. Looked up from germline, CDR1 is SGHTA and CDR2 is FQGNSA.

This clone occurred once. The chain uses TRBV19 and TRBJ2-1; weak D call: TRBD2 (6 bases). This CDR3 is 16 amino acids long. The germline gives CDR1 LNHDA, CDR2 SQIVND (reference sequence). V dropped 0 bases and J dropped 2 bases, with 11 bases sitting between them. In nucleotides, the CDR3 is TGTGCCAGTAGTATAGATAGGTCGGGAGCCTACAATGAGCAGTTCTTC. Protein product: CASSIDRSGAYNEQFF. The full variable domain, with the rest looked up from reference TRBV19 and TRBJ2-1, is DGGITQSPKYLFRKEGQNVTLSCEQNLNHDAMYWYRQDPGQGLRLIYYSQIVNDFQKGDIAEGYSVSREKKESFPLTVTSAQKNPTAFYLCASSIDRSGAYNEQFFGPGTRLTVL.

The chain has TRBV7-9 and TRBJ1-4, with D possibly matching TRBD1 (5 bases). Germline loops: CDR1 SEHNR, CDR2 FQNEAQ (reference sequence). The CDR3 has 15 residues. V was clipped by 4 bases and J by 0 bases, with 9 bases between them. Here the CDR3 DNA reads TGTGCCAGCAGCTGGGGGACGGCAACTAATGAAAAACTGTTTTTT. Translation gives CASSWGTATNEKLFF.

The chain employs TRBV6-5 and TRBJ2-7; 9 bases fit TRBD2. This CDR3 is built from 15 residues. The V and J ends lost 2 bases and 2 bases, in that order; junction bases with no gene match: 4. Germline V gives CDR1 MNHEY, CDR2 SVGAGI. The CDR3 DNA reads TGTGCCAGCAGTTACAAAGCGGGAGGAGCCTACGAGCAGTACTTC. Its protein is CASSYKAGGAYEQYF.

This clone was detected once. This sequence joins TRBV4-1 and TRBJ2-5; possibly TRBD2 for D (5 bases). The CDR3 is 16 residues long. V dropped 0 bases and J dropped 1 base, with 12 bases sitting between them. Germline CDR1 reads MGHRA; CDR2 reads YSYEKL. CDR3 region: CASSQEGWLAQETQYF. In DNA, the CDR3 is TGCGCCAGCAGCCAAGAAGGCTGGCTAGCCCAAGAGACCCAGTACTTC.

A few counts support this clone. This sequence joins TRBV10-3 and TRBJ1-3, with D hard to call. Germline lookup yields CDR1 ENHRY and CDR2 SYGVKD. The CDR3 is 17 amino acids. With 0 bases removed from V and 1 base from J, the gap between germline ends came to 13 bases. This CDR3 is CAISESWQEESGNTIYF. Written as DNA, the CDR3 is TGTGCCATCAGTGAGTCTTGGCAGGAAGAGTCTGGAAACACCATATATTTT.